The 14 T cell receptor beta chains in this list originate from one sample, sequenced in a study of cytomegalovirus exposure and HLA in healthy donors. Primers included in the PCR were 60 Vbeta and 13 Jbeta primers. The repertoire was sequenced with immunoSEQ multiplex PCR; TCRdb's copy has only in-frame clones and lacks some. Among 100,000 or so clones listed, 75% were seen once. The source material was PBMCs. The receptors shown here come from a woman aged 18-29 years in good health and CMV-seropositive.

The chain couples TRBV7-9 to TRBJ2-5; D may be TRBD2 (6 bases). The germline gives CDR1 SEHNR, CDR2 FQNEAQ (reference sequence). Trimming removed 1 base from V and 3 bases from J, with 15 bases in between. CDR3 size: 16 residues. This CDR3 reads CASSLGNSGGKETQYF. DNA for the CDR3: TGTGCCAGCAGCTTAGGTAATAGCGGAGGGAAAGAGACCCAGTACTTC.

The chain links TRBV7-2 to TRBJ2-2; TRBD2 aligns across 10 bases. The CDR3 has 18 residues. The trim removed 3 bases at V and 4 bases at J, leaving 11 bases unmatched. Germline V gives CDR1 SGHTA, CDR2 FQGNSA. The CDR3 protein is CASSFYPSGLATTGELFF. The DNA of the CDR3 is TGTGCCAGCAGCTTCTACCCCTCGGGACTAGCGACCACCGGGGAGCTGTTTTTT.

To note about this clone: Because the CDR3 is missing its conserved closing phenylalanine or tryptophan, this is likely a read error. This rearrangement joins TRBV7-2 to TRBJ1-1; D ambiguous. This CDR3 is 13 amino acids long. V lost 2 bases and J 6 bases, leaving 10 bases between the germline ends. Germline CDR1 is SGHTA and CDR2 is FQGNSA. The CDR3 loop reads CASSLQPYSEAFL. In DNA form, the CDR3 reads TGTGCCAGCAGCTTACAACCATACTCTGAAGCTTTCCTT.

The chain employs TRBV4-3 and TRBJ1-1; the D gene is possibly TRBD1 (5 bases). Germline CDR1 and CDR2: LGHNA and YSLEER. This CDR3 has 14 amino acids. V gave up 1 base and J gave up 1 base, with 7 bases separating them. In DNA, the CDR3 is TGCGCCAGCAGCCAAGTCCAGGGGAACACTGAAGCTTTCTTT. Translated: CASSQVQGNTEAFF.

This clone was observed a handful of times. The chain links TRBV14 to TRBJ2-1, with 8 bases fitting TRBD2. The CDR3 contains 18 residues. Germline CDR1 reads SGHDN; CDR2 reads FVKESK. With V trimmed by 5 bases and J by 1 base, 13 bases remained unmatched. CDR3 loop: CASSLPSGSQGSYNEQFF. The CDR3 DNA follows: TGTGCCAGCAGCTTACCGAGCGGGAGTCAAGGATCCTACAATGAGCAGTTCTTC. The whole variable domain, filled in from reference TRBV14 and TRBJ2-1, reads EAGVTQFPSHSVIEKGQTVTLRCDPISGHDNLYWYRRVMGKEIKFLLHFVKESKQDESGMPNNRFLAERTGGTYSTLKVQPAELEDSGVYFCASSLPSGSQGSYNEQFFGPGTRLTVL.

This clone was recorded many times. The chain joins TRBV5-6 to TRBJ2-7; D is undetermined. V was pared by 0 bases and J by 5 bases, with 12 bases between. Germline CDR1 and CDR2: SGHDT and YYEEEE. The CDR3 consists of 14 residues. CDR3 sequence reads: CASSLGQTRNEQYF. The CDR3 DNA sequence: TGTGCCAGCAGCTTGGGACAAACTCGGAACGAGCAGTACTTC.

The CDR3 nucleotides read TGTGCCAGCAGGGGCGGGGAGTACAATGAGCAGTTCTTC. Translating it yields CASRGGEYNEQFF. The gene calls are TRBV7-8 and TRBJ2-1, with a weak D call TRBD2 (6 bases). This CDR3 contains 13 residues. V lost 6 bases and J 4 bases, leaving 10 bases between the germline ends. The germline CDR1 and CDR2 sequences are SGHVS and FQNEAQ.

The chain is built from TRBV27 and TRBJ2-7, with D possibly being TRBD2 (5 bases). Germline V gives CDR1 MNHEY, CDR2 SMNVEV (reference sequence). V was pared by 1 base and J by 2 bases, with 9 bases between. The CDR3 covers 14 residues. CDR3 DNA sequence: TGTGCCAGCAGTTTATGGGGAGCCACCTACGAGCAGTACTTC. This translates into CASSLWGATYEQYF.

This chain links TRBV6-1 with TRBJ2-5, with D possibly TRBD1 on 6 matching bases. Trimming stripped 8 bases from V and 4 bases from J, with 20 bases between. Per germline, CDR1 MNHNS and CDR2 SASEGT. The CDR3 loop spans 15 amino acids. CDR3 DNA: TGTGCCAGCGGCTTTCTGACAGGTGGGGCAGAGACCCAGTACTTC. This sequence encodes CASGFLTGGAETQYF.

V and J are TRBV2 and TRBJ1-1; 8 bases align to TRBD1. Germline V gene sequence: CDR1 SNHLY, CDR2 FYNNEI. The junction had 10 bases not matched to a gene; V was cut back by 10 bases and J by 3 bases. The CDR3 length is 14 residues. CDR3 amino acids: CAIEDRGEHTEAFF. The CDR3 bases are TGTGCCATCGAAGACAGGGGTGAGCACACTGAAGCTTTCTTT.

The V call is TRBV2, the J call TRBJ1-5, with 8 bases identical to TRBD1. The CDR3 has 14 residues. Trimming at V came to 6 bases and at J to 3 bases, leaving 4 bases not matched to a gene. Germline lookup yields CDR1 SNHLY and CDR2 FYNNEI. CDR3 loop: CASRVTGANQPQHF. For the CDR3, the DNA is TGTGCCAGCAGGGTGACAGGGGCCAATCAGCCCCAGCATTTT.

This clone was seen a single time. J is TRBJ2-5 and V is TRBV30; no clear D gene. V dropped 3 bases and J dropped 4 bases, with 12 bases sitting between them. The CDR3 runs 13 residues. Germline assignment: CDR1 GTSNPN and CDR2 SVGIG (reference sequence). The CDR3 DNA is TGTGCCTGGAGCATAAGTGGCTCAGAGACCCAGTACTTC. It translates to CAWSISGSETQYF.

The V call is TRBV10-3, the J call TRBJ2-5, with 8 positions matching TRBD1. The CDR3 is 13 residues long. Trimming at V came to 5 bases and at J to 5 bases, leaving 4 bases not matched to a gene. Germline loops: CDR1 ENHRY, CDR2 SYGVKD. CDR3 amino acids: CAISQGAGETQYF. CDR3 DNA: TGTGCCATCAGTCAGGGGGCCGGGGAGACCCAGTACTTC.

The J gene is TRBJ2-7, the V gene TRBV28, with D tentatively TRBD2 (6 bases). The CDR3 sequence is 15 residues long. Germline values: CDR1 MDHEN, CDR2 SYDVKM. Trimming removed 8 bases at V and 3 bases at J, with 20 bases between. CDR3 loop: CASLSLGSGSYEQYF. Here the CDR3 DNA reads TGTGCCAGCCTTTCTTTGGGTTCCGGGAGCTACGAGCAGTACTTC. The full variable domain, rest sourced from reference TRBV28 and TRBJ2-7, is DVKVTQSSRYLVKRTGEKVFLECVQDMDHENMFWYRQDPGLGLRLIYFSYDVKMKEKGDIPEGYSVSREKKERFSLILESASTNQTSMYLCASLSLGSGSYEQYFGPGTRLTVT.